This is a list of T cell receptor beta chains from one sample in a study of CD8 T cells in ankylosing spondylitis. TCRdb re-called the 5' RACE reads through MiXCR, storing one row per CDR3 protein. The profile shows 500,000 or so distinct CDR3 sequences, 5.3% of them singletons. The sample consisted of blood, either unsorted or a sorted T cell fraction (not recorded which). These receptors were collected from a male donor with ankylosing spondylitis. CDR3s include the opening cysteine and the closing phenylalanine or tryptophan. Each record gives: D gene, J gene, V gene, clone size, CDR3 protein. The D gene is left open where the match is weak. The size field is filled for only some rows; it gives once, few, many or a size class.

- | TRBJ1-2 | TRBV25-1 | many | CASSEGLGYGYTF
TRBD2 | TRBJ2-1 | TRBV20-1 | - | CSARMGRGGEQFF
TRBD1 | TRBJ2-3 | TRBV29-1 | - | CSVDTGERADTQYF
- | TRBJ2-5 | TRBV29-1 | - | CSVVTGSPETQYF
TRBD1 | TRBJ2-2 | TRBV29-1 | many | CSARTGGYTGELFF
TRBD1 | TRBJ2-7 | TRBV7-9 | many | CASSRTGEGSYEQYF
TRBD2 | TRBJ2-3 | TRBV7-9 | many | CASSPDRTSGVSDTQYF
- | TRBJ2-6 | TRBV5-1 | many | CASSASLFSGANVLTF
- | TRBJ2-2 | TRBV7-2 | many | CASSLMPGELFF
- | TRBJ2-3 | TRBV15 | many | CATSRDRSRNTQYF
TRBD2 | TRBJ2-7 | TRBV7-2 | - | CASSLERGPGYEQYF
- | TRBJ2-7 | TRBV6-2/TRBV6-3 | many | CASRPWTARNEQYF
- | TRBJ1-3 | TRBV29-1 | - | CSVRGNDLGNTIYF